Below, one TCR beta chain is given with its context. Its antigen remains unknown. Between the trimmed V and J ends, which lost 4 bases and 5 bases, there was a span of 17 bases. Germline V gene sequence: CDR1 LNHNV, CDR2 YYDKDF (reference sequence). The CDR3 runs to 16 residues. The data are from a study of beta chain features in type 1 diabetes. Overall study context: Taken together, all samples contributed roughly 100 million examined sorted cells.

Overall study results and limits: Over-representation of high TCR-expressing cells was a possible consequence of cDNA sequencing. All four CD4+ subsets from Type 1 diabetes patients carried moderately but significantly shorter TCRB CDR3s. Type 1 diabetes patients had VDJ junctions that carried fewer insertions and more deletions. A closer apparent resemblance between naive, central memory and Treg TCRB repertoires was seen in patients than in healthy donors.

Sequenced material consisted of expressed TCRB transcripts (all of the isolated RNA was reverse transcribed). Assay used: immunoSEQ multiplex PCR; TCRdb lists only in-frame clones, some missing. Of around 710,000 clones in the sample, over 10% were seen once. The TCR originated in a man aged 25 to 45 with type 1 diabetes. Sequencing input: naive CD4+ T cells from blood. The rearrangement uses TRBV15 and TRBJ1-4, with D possibly TRBD1 on 5 matching bases. CDR3 coding DNA: TGTGCCACCAGCACCCCAAGACCCTCAGGGAATGAAAAACTGTTTTTT. It encodes CATSTPRPSGNEKLFF. Filled out from reference TRBV15 and TRBJ1-4, the complete variable domain reads DAMVIQNPRYQVTQFGKPVTLSCSQTLNHNVMYWYQQKSSQAPKLLFHYYDKDFNNEADTPDNFQSRRPNTSFCFLDIRSPGLGDTAMYLCATSTPRPSGNEKLFFGSGTQLSVL.